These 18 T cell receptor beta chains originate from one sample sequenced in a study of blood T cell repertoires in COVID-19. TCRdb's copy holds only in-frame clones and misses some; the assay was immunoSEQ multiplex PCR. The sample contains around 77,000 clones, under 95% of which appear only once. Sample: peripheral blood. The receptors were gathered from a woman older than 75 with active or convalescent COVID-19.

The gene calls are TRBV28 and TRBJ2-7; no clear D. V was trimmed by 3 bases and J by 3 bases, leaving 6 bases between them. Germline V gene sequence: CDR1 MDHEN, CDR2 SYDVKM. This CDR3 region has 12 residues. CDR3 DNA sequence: TGTGCCAGCAGTTTCAGTCTCTACGAGCAGTACTTC. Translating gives CASSFSLYEQYF.

The CDR3 coding sequence is TGTGCCAGTAGGCCCGGGGGGAACACTGAAGCTTTCTTT. This sequence encodes CASRPGGNTEAFF. The rearrangement joins TRBV19 to TRBJ1-1, with TRBD1 as a possible D gene (5 bases). This CDR3 is 13 amino acids long. Deletions cut 6 bases from V and 1 base from J, with 9 bases between. Germline loops: CDR1 LNHDA, CDR2 SQIVND (reference sequence).

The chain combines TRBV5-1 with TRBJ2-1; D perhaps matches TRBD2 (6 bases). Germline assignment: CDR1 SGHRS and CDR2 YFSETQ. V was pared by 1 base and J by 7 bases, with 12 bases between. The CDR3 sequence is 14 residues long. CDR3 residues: CASSLRASVNEQFF. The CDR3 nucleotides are TGCGCCAGCAGCTTGAGGGCTAGCGTAAATGAGCAGTTCTTC.

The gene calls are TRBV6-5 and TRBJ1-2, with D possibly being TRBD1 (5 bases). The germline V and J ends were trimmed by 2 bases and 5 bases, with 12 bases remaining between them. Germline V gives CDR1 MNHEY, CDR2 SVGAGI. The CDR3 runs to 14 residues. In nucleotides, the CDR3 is TGTGCCAGCAGTTACATGACAGTAGGGTATGGCTACACCTTC. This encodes CASSYMTVGYGYTF.

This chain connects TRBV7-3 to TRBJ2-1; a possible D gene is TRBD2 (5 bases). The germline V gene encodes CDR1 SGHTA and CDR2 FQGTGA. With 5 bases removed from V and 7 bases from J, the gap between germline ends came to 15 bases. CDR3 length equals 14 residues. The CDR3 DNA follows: TGTGCCAGCAGCCCCGGGCCGGGGAGAAATGAGCAGTTCTTC. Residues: CASSPGPGRNEQFF.

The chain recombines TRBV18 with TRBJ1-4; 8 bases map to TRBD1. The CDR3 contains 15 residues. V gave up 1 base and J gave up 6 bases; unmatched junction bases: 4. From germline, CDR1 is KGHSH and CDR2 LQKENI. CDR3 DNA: TGTGCCAGCTCACCACGGACAGGGAAAGATGAAAAACTGTTTTTT. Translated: CASSPRTGKDEKLFF.

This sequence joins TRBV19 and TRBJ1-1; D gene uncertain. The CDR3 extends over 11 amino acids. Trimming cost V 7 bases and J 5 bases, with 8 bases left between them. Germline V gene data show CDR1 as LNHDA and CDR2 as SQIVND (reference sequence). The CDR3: CASNRGTEAFF. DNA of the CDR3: TGTGCCAGTAATCGGGGAACTGAAGCTTTCTTT.

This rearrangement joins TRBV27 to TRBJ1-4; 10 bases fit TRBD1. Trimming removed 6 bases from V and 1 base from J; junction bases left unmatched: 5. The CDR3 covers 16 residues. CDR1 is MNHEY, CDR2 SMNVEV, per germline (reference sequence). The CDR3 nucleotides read TGTGCCAGCAGCCGACAGGGGGCGATAACTAATGAAAAACTGTTTTTT. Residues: CASSRQGAITNEKLFF.

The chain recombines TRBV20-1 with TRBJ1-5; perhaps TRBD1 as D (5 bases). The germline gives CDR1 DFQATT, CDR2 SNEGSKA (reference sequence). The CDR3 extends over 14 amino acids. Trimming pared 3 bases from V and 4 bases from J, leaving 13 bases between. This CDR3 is CSASRQGRNQPQHF. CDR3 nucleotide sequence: TGCAGTGCTAGTAGGCAGGGCAGGAATCAGCCCCAGCATTTT.

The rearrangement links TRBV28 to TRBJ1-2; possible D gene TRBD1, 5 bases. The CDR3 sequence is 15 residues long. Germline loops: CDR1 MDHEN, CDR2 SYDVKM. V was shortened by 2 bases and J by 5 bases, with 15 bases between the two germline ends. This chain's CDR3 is CASSLRPPGMYGYTF. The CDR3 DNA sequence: TGTGCCAGCAGTTTACGCCCCCCAGGGATGTATGGCTACACCTTC.

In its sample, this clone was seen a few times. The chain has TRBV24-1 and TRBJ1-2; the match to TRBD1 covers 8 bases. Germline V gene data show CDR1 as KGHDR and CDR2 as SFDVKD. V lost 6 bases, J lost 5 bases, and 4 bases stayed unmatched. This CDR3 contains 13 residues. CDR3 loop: CATSQGAGYGYTF. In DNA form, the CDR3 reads TGTGCCACCAGTCAGGGGGCGGGATATGGCTACACCTTC.

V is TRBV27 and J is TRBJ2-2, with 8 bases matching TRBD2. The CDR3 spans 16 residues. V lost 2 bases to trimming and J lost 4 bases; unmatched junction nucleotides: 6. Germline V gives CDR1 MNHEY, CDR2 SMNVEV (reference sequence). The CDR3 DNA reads TGTGCCAGCAGTTTAAATGGACTAGCTAGCACCGGGGAGCTGTTTTTT. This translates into CASSLNGLASTGELFF.

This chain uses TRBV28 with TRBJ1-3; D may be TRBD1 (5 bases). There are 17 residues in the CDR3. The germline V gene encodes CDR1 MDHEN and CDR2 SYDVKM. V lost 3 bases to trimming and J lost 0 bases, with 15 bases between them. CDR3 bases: TGTGCCAGCAGTTTTTCAGGGAGGTCCTACTCTGGAAACACCATATATTTT. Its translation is CASSFSGRSYSGNTIYF.

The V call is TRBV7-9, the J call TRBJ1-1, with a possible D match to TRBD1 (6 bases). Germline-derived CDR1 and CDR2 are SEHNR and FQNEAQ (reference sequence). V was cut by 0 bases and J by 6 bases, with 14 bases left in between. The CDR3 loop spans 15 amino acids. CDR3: CASSLAGGGDAEAFF. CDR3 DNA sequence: TGTGCCAGCAGCTTAGCAGGGGGTGGGGACGCTGAAGCTTTCTTT.

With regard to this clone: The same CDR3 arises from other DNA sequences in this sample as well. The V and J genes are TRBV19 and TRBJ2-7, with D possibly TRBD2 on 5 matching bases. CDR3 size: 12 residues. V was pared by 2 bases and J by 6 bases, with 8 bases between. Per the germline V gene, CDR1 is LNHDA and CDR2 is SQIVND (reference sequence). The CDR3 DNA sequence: TGTGCCAGTAGTATATGGGCGGGCGAGCAGTACTTC. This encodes CASSIWAGEQYF.

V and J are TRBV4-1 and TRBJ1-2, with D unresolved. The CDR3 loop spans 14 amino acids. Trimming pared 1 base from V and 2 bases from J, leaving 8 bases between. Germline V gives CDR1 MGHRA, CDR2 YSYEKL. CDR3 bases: TGCGCCAGCAGCCAAGCAACACCCAACTATGGCTACACCTTC. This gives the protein CASSQATPNYGYTF.

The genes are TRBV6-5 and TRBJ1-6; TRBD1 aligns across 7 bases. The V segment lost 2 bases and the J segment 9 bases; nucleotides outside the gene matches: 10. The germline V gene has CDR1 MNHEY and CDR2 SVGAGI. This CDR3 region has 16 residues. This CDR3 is CASSYRETGVLSPLHF. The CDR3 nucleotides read TGTGCCAGCAGTTACCGCGAAACAGGGGTTCTTTCACCCCTCCACTTT.

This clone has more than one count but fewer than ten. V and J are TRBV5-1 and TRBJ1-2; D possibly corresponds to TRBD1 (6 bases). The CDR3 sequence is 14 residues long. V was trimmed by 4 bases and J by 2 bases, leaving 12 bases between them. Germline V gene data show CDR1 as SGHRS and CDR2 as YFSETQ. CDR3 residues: CASSPPGQNYGYTF. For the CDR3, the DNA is TGCGCCAGCAGCCCCCCGGGACAAAACTATGGCTACACCTTC.